Presented here are 30 T cell receptor beta chains from one specimen sequenced in a study of T cell responses to AZD1222 COVID-19 vaccine. Clones were sequenced by immunoSEQ multiplex PCR, and TCRdb holds only the in-frame ones, with some missing. Among roughly 140,000 clones listed, around 90% were seen once. Material: peripheral blood, obtained 28 days after the second AZD1222 dose. These receptors were collected from an adult who received the AZD1222 COVID-19 vaccine.

CDR3 sequence: CATSGPINYEQYF. The CDR3 nucleotides read TGTGCCACCAGTGGGCCCATAAACTACGAGCAGTACTTC. The V gene is TRBV24-1, the J gene TRBJ2-7; no reliable D call. CDR1 KGHDR and CDR2 SFDVKD come from the germline V gene. The germline V and J ends were trimmed by 5 bases and 3 bases, with 10 bases remaining between them. The CDR3 consists of 13 residues.

The V gene is TRBV3-1 (or the pseudogene TRBV3-2), the J gene TRBJ1-5; maybe TRBD1 (6 bases). In germline, CDR1 is LGHDT, CDR2 YNNKEL (reference sequence). The CDR3 sequence is 12 residues long. V gave up 3 bases and J gave up 9 bases, with 9 bases separating them. CDR3 protein: CASSQDSGPQHF. The CDR3 nucleotides are TGTGCCAGCAGCCAGGACAGCGGGCCCCAGCATTTT.

The chain employs TRBV18 and TRBJ2-5; D tentatively fits TRBD1 or TRBD2 (6 bases each). Germline-derived CDR1 and CDR2 are KGHSH and LQKENI. The CDR3 contains 14 residues. The V gene lost 4 bases and the J gene lost 2 bases, with 11 bases spanning the gap. This chain's CDR3 is CASSRGAIQETQYF. The CDR3 DNA reads as TGTGCCAGCTCACGGGGGGCGATACAAGAGACCCAGTACTTC.

V gene TRBV7-9 combines with J gene TRBJ1-2, with 10 bases that match TRBD1. Germline CDR1 and CDR2: SEHNR and FQNEAQ (reference sequence). V lost 5 bases, J lost 4 bases, and 7 bases stayed unmatched. The CDR3 covers 15 residues. CDR3 residues: CASSGDRGHGYGYTF. The CDR3 DNA sequence: TGTGCCAGCAGCGGAGACAGGGGGCATGGCTATGGCTACACCTTC.

The chain uses TRBV11-2 and TRBJ2-3; possibly TRBD1 or TRBD2 for D (7 bases each). CDR1 is SGHAT and CDR2 is FQNNGV in the germline V gene. The CDR3 extends over 16 amino acids. V lost 1 base and J 2 bases, leaving 13 bases between the germline ends. CDR3: CASSLGGGTVTDTQYF. CDR3 in DNA: TGTGCCAGCAGCTTAGGGGGGGGGACAGTCACAGATACGCAGTATTTT.

The chain employs TRBV18 and TRBJ1-5; 7 bases fit TRBD1. Looked up from germline, CDR1 is KGHSH and CDR2 is LQKENI. Trimming cost V 1 base and J 6 bases; bases outside gene matches: 3. The CDR3 spans 14 residues. CDR3 sequence (DNA): TGTGCCAGCTCACCACGCCAGGGGGGTCAGCCCCAGCATTTT. Translating it yields CASSPRQGGQPQHF.

The V gene is TRBV28, the J gene TRBJ1-2; TRBD1 is a possible D gene (5 bases). The CDR3 has 14 amino acids. Deletions cut 5 bases from V and 5 bases from J, with 15 bases between. Germline loops: CDR1 MDHEN, CDR2 SYDVKM. The CDR3 DNA is TGTGCCAGCAGTCGGAGACAAACAGGATATGGCTACACCTTC. Protein product: CASSRRQTGYGYTF.

The chain combines TRBV27 with TRBJ1-2, with D unclear. The germline V and J ends were trimmed by 5 bases and 8 bases, with 18 bases remaining between them. This CDR3 has 14 amino acids. The germline CDR1 and CDR2 sequences are MNHEY and SMNVEV (reference sequence). In DNA, the CDR3 is TGTGCCAGCAGTCCTCCTGACGGGCGGAGGGGCTACACCTTC. Its translation: CASSPPDGRRGYTF.

V usage is TRBV7-2 and J usage is TRBJ2-4; D remains ambiguous. This CDR3 contains 17 residues. V was trimmed by 1 base and J by 6 bases, leaving 19 bases between them. Germline CDR1 reads SGHTA; CDR2 reads FQGNSA. The CDR3 DNA is TGTGCCAGCAGCTTAGACACCCCCTTTTTTACCAGAAACATTCAGTACTTC. This gives the protein CASSLDTPFFTRNIQYF.

The genes are TRBV3-1 (or the pseudogene TRBV3-2) and TRBJ1-4, with D maybe TRBD1 (5 bases). Trimming pared 2 bases from V and 6 bases from J, leaving 16 bases between. The germline V gene has CDR1 LGHDT and CDR2 YNNKEL (reference sequence). CDR3 length equals 16 residues. Here the CDR3 DNA reads TGTGCCAGCAGCCAAAATGGGGCCTGGCGGGATGAAAAACTGTTTTTT. Its protein is CASSQNGAWRDEKLFF.

The CDR3 reads CASSSGQFPANTGELFF. CDR3 nucleotides: TGTGCCAGCAGTTCAGGACAGTTCCCGGCGAACACCGGGGAGCTGTTTTTT. The rearrangement joins TRBV27 to TRBJ2-2, with a possible D match to TRBD1 (6 bases). Per germline, CDR1 MNHEY and CDR2 SMNVEV (reference sequence). The germline V and J ends were trimmed by 4 bases and 0 bases, with 15 bases remaining between them. CDR3 size: 17 residues.

The gene calls are TRBV27 and TRBJ2-7; tentative D call: TRBD2 (7 bases). The V gene lost 3 bases and the J gene lost 5 bases, with 14 bases spanning the gap. CDR1 and CDR2 from the germline V gene are MNHEY and SMNVEV (reference sequence). CDR3 size: 14 residues. The CDR3 is CASSLGGRGNEQYF. CDR3 nucleotide sequence: TGTGCCAGCAGTTTGGGGGGGAGGGGGAACGAGCAGTACTTC.

J is TRBJ1-4 and V is TRBV20-1, with D hard to call. The CDR3 is made up of 10 amino acids. Trimming took off 7 bases at V and 3 bases at J, with 3 bases between the two ends. Per germline, CDR1 DFQATT and CDR2 SNEGSKA (reference sequence). The CDR3 DNA reads as TGCAGTGTCCCTAATGAAAAACTGTTTTTT. Translation gives CSVPNEKLFF.

This chain connects TRBV2 to TRBJ1-1; no definite D call. V lost 8 bases and J lost 1, with 11 bases in between. The CDR3 covers 13 residues. CDR1 and CDR2 from the germline V gene are SNHLY and FYNNEI. The CDR3 region is CASLTQENTEAFF. For the CDR3, the DNA is TGTGCCAGCCTGACCCAGGAGAACACTGAAGCTTTCTTT. Filled out from reference TRBV2 and TRBJ1-1, the complete variable domain reads EPEVTQTPSHQVTQMGQEVILRCVPISNHLYFYWYRQILGQKVEFLVSFYNNEISEKSEIFDDQFSVERPDGSNFTLKIRSTKLEDSAMYFCASLTQENTEAFFGQGTRLTVV.

The chain is built from TRBV11-2 and TRBJ2-1, with 15 bases that match TRBD2. The CDR3 runs 17 residues. Trimming at V came to 5 bases and at J to 6 bases, leaving 8 bases not matched to a gene. Germline V lookup: CDR1 SGHAT, CDR2 FQNNGV. The chain's CDR3 is CASSPRTSGRAGNEQFF. The CDR3 DNA sequence: TGTGCCAGCAGCCCCCGGACTAGCGGGAGGGCCGGCAATGAGCAGTTCTTC.

The chain couples TRBV15 to TRBJ1-4; no definite D call. Trimming removed 0 bases from V and 7 bases from J, with 12 bases in between. Germline CDR1 and CDR2: LNHNV and YYDKDF (reference sequence). The CDR3 length is 15 residues. CDR3 amino acids: CATSRDQQSGEKLFF. CDR3 sequence (DNA): TGTGCCACCAGCAGAGATCAACAGAGCGGTGAAAAACTGTTTTTT.

V is TRBV28 and J is TRBJ1-1; the D is unclear. Per germline, CDR1 MDHEN and CDR2 SYDVKM. Trimming stripped 6 bases from V and 3 bases from J, with 11 bases between. CDR3 length: 13 amino acids. The CDR3 coding sequence is TGTGCCAGCAGCCCGGAGACCTACACTGAAGCTTTCTTT. Translated: CASSPETYTEAFF.

This chain joins TRBV6-5 and TRBJ1-5, with TRBD1 as a possible D gene (5 bases). Trimming stripped 6 bases from V and 7 bases from J, with 13 bases between. The CDR3 sequence is 13 residues long. The germline CDR1 and CDR2 sequences are MNHEY and SVGAGI. CDR3: CASSPRVDQPQHF. CDR3 coding DNA: TGTGCCAGCAGCCCCAGGGTCGACCAGCCCCAGCATTTT.

CDR3 protein: CAWSPAGELFF. In DNA, the CDR3 is TGTGCCTGGTCTCCGGCGGGGGAGCTGTTTTTT. This chain joins TRBV30 and TRBJ2-2, with D uncertain. The CDR3 covers 11 residues. CDR1 is GTSNPN and CDR2 is SVGIG in the germline V gene (reference sequence). V lost 5 bases and J lost 8, with 9 bases in between.

This chain connects TRBV12-5 to TRBJ2-2; 8 bases align to TRBD2. With V trimmed by 6 bases and J by 4 bases, 10 bases remained unmatched. This CDR3 contains 16 residues. Germline lookup yields CDR1 LGHNT and CDR2 FRNRAP. DNA of the CDR3: TGTGCTAGTGGCTTGAGCGGGAGTGGGTTCACCGGGGAGCTGTTTTTT. This gives the protein CASGLSGSGFTGELFF.

This chain connects TRBV7-8 to TRBJ1-6, with a weak D call TRBD1 (6 bases). Germline V CDR1 and CDR2: SGHVS, FQNEAQ. This CDR3 region has 17 residues. V was shortened by 1 base and J by 0 bases, with 10 bases between the two germline ends. CDR3 DNA sequence: TGTGCCAGCAGCTTAGGGCAGGGGAGCTCCTATAATTCACCCCTCCACTTT. Translation: CASSLGQGSSYNSPLHF.

The V and J genes are TRBV6-2 or TRBV6-3 and TRBJ1-5, with 7 bases lining up with TRBD1. The CDR3 covers 14 residues. Germline values: CDR1 MNHEY, CDR2 SVGEGT. J was trimmed by 0 bases and V by 5 bases; bases with no gene match: 1. CDR3 region: CASSHRGSNQPQHF. In nucleotides, the CDR3 is TGTGCCAGCAGTCACAGGGGTAGCAATCAGCCCCAGCATTTT.

Written as DNA, the CDR3 is TGTGCCAGTAGTCAAAGGGGCGGCTACACCTTC. This translates into CASSQRGGYTF. This chain joins TRBV19 and TRBJ1-2; D possibly corresponds to TRBD1 (5 bases). V lost 5 bases, J lost 8 bases, and 9 bases lay in between. The CDR3 extends over 11 amino acids. CDR1 is LNHDA, CDR2 SQIVND, per germline (reference sequence).

The chain couples TRBV6-6 to TRBJ2-1, with 10 positions matching TRBD1. Looked up from germline, CDR1 is MNHNY and CDR2 is SVGAGI (reference sequence). V was clipped by 5 bases and J by 5 bases; unmatched bases: 9. CDR3 length: 16 amino acids. The CDR3 is CASSGVGGQGDNEQFF. The CDR3 nucleotides read TGTGCCAGCAGTGGGGTTGGTGGACAGGGGGACAATGAGCAGTTCTTC.

The chain uses TRBV5-1 and TRBJ1-6; 7 nucleotides align to TRBD1. Germline CDR1 and CDR2: SGHRS and YFSETQ. The CDR3 has 15 residues. With V trimmed by 5 bases and J by 9 bases, 11 bases remained unmatched. The CDR3 sequence is CASSYGQEGGSPLHF. CDR3 bases: TGCGCCAGCAGTTATGGACAGGAAGGAGGTTCACCCCTCCACTTT.

The chain is built from TRBV7-9 and TRBJ1-6, with TRBD1 matching 7 bases. J was trimmed by 10 bases and V by 5 bases; bases with no gene match: 17. The CDR3 runs to 17 residues. CDR1 is SEHNR and CDR2 is FQNEAQ in the germline V gene (reference sequence). The CDR3 nucleotides are TGTGCCAGCAGCCCAAATGCCAGGGGGACAGACCACTCACCCCTCCACTTT. Amino acid sequence: CASSPNARGTDHSPLHF.

This chain joins TRBV27 and TRBJ2-3; D possibly matches TRBD1 or TRBD2 (7 bases each). Germline-derived CDR1 and CDR2 are MNHEY and SMNVEV (reference sequence). Trimming stripped 10 bases from V and 5 bases from J, with 19 bases between. The CDR3 consists of 14 residues. Here the CDR3 DNA reads TGTGCCATCGGTGGCAGGGGGACTATAGATACGCAGTATTTT. This gives the protein CAIGGRGTIDTQYF.

This chain connects TRBV10-1 to TRBJ2-3, with TRBD2 identical over 7 bases. The CDR3 is 14 residues long. The ends lost 3 bases at V and 1 base at J; junction bases unmatched: 1. Germline assignment: CDR1 WNHNN and CDR2 SYGVQD (reference sequence). In DNA form, the CDR3 reads TGCGCCAGCAGTGACGCGGGAGGCACAGATACGCAGTATTTT. This translates into CASSDAGGTDTQYF.

The CDR3 DNA follows: TGTGCCTGGAGTCCCTTAGCTGGCTCTGGAAACACCATATATTTT. Residues: CAWSPLAGSGNTIYF. The gene calls are TRBV30 and TRBJ1-3, with D unresolved. The CDR3 has 15 residues. Trimming took 2 bases from V and 0 from J, leaving 11 bases between them. Germline assignment: CDR1 GTSNPN and CDR2 SVGIG (reference sequence).

The rearrangement uses TRBV7-2 and TRBJ2-2; 7 nucleotides line up with TRBD2. This CDR3 spans 15 amino acids. V dropped 5 bases and J dropped 3; count of bases not matched to a gene: 6. Germline CDR1 and CDR2: SGHTA and FQGNSA. CDR3 nucleotides: TGTGCCAGCAGCCCCTGGACTAGTGACACCGGGGAGCTGTTTTTT. Translation gives CASSPWTSDTGELFF.